Each of the 8 T cell receptor beta chains below was sequenced from the same sample in a study of vaccination and CD4 T cells after COVID-19. CD4+ T cells that had been cultured provided DNA sequenced with the Oncomine TCR Beta short-read assay. TCRdb re-derived calls from the PCR reads in MiXCR, one entry per CDR3 protein. Of fewer than 20,000 distinct CDR3 sequences listed, around 60% were seen once; the top ten hold around 7%. Their recognized antigens are unknown. The treatment is: roughly ten-day PBMC culture with coronavirus spike peptide pools or control peptides (ViraFEST assay). The sequences come from CD4+ T cells from blood, cultured in vitro, collected before SARS-CoV-2 vaccination. These receptors were obtained from a human donor who had recovered from COVID-19.

V gene TRBV7-2 combines with J gene TRBJ2-5; D is unclear. Between the trimmed V and J ends, which lost 0 bases and 9 bases, there was a span of 8 bases. The V gene's germline CDR1 is SGHTA and CDR2 FQGNSA. This CDR3 has 12 residues. DNA of the CDR3: TGTGCCAGCAGCTTAGCGCTAAGGGCCCAGTACTTC. It encodes CASSLALRAQYF.

The chain links TRBV12-3 or TRBV12-4 to TRBJ2-2; D is unclear. V was shortened by 3 bases and J by 0 bases, with 5 bases between the two germline ends. This CDR3 has 14 residues. This chain's CDR3 is CASSFSTNTGELFF. The CDR3 bases are TGTGCCAGCAGTTTTAGTACGAACACCGGGGAGCTGTTTTTT.

The rearrangement links TRBV6-1 to TRBJ2-1, with D maybe TRBD1 (6 bases). Germline-derived CDR1 and CDR2 are MNHNS and SASEGT. Trimming removed 4 bases at V and 2 bases at J, with 15 bases between. The CDR3 extends over 16 amino acids. CDR3 coding DNA: TGTGCCAGCAGTGTATTGAGACAGGTAGCCTACAATGAGCAGTTCTTC. Its protein product is CASSVLRQVAYNEQFF.

The chain is built from TRBV6-2 or TRBV6-3 and TRBJ2-3; maybe TRBD2 (5 bases). This CDR3 is built from 14 residues. The V end lost 3 bases, the J end lost 4 bases, and 11 bases lay between the germline ends. Germline loops: CDR1 MNHEY, CDR2 SVGEGT. The CDR3 is CASSYPDSSDTQYF. CDR3 bases: TGTGCCAGCAGTTATCCGGACTCCTCAGATACGCAGTATTTT.

The chain employs TRBV7-8 and TRBJ2-3, with 9 bases lining up with TRBD1. V was clipped by 2 bases and J by 0 bases; unmatched bases: 6. CDR3 size: 17 residues. CDR1 SGHVS and CDR2 FQNEAQ come from the germline V gene. The CDR3 DNA reads TGTGCCAGCAGCTTAATAGGGACAGGGATAAGCACAGATACGCAGTATTTT. It translates to CASSLIGTGISTDTQYF.

Points on this clonotype: Lacking the conserved final phenylalanine or tryptophan, this CDR3 likely reflects a read error. The CDR3, as DNA: TGTGCCAGCAGTCCCGGGACTAGCGGGAGAGGGGAGCTGTTTCTT. Its protein is CASSPGTSGRGELFL. This chain joins TRBV7-9 and TRBJ2-2, with 14 bases aligning to TRBD2. The CDR3 consists of 15 residues. Germline V gene lookup returns CDR1 SEHNR and CDR2 FQNEAQ (reference sequence). Trimming at V came to 6 bases and at J to 8 bases, leaving 5 bases not matched to a gene.

CDR3 region: CSADTGQGMNTEAFF. The DNA of the CDR3 is TGCAGTGCTGATACGGGACAGGGGATGAACACTGAAGCTTTCTTT. The gene calls are TRBV20-1 and TRBJ1-1; 10 bases line up with TRBD1. After removal of 5 bases from V and 0 bases from J, the junction contained 6 bases not matched to a gene. The CDR3 extends over 15 amino acids. CDR1 DFQATT and CDR2 SNEGSKA come from the germline V gene (reference sequence).

The rearrangement joins TRBV20-1 to TRBJ2-5, with D unclear. Trimming stripped 0 bases from V and 5 bases from J, with 10 bases between. The CDR3 loop spans 13 amino acids. The V gene's germline CDR1 is DFQATT and CDR2 SNEGSKA (reference sequence). In nucleotides, the CDR3 is TGCAGTGCTAGAGATGGCCTCCCGGAGACCCAGTACTTC. Protein: CSARDGLPETQYF.